The T cell receptor beta chain under discussion was sequenced for a study of blood T cell repertoires in COVID-19. About the research overall: Donors in the United States, Italy and Spain gave samples during acute or convalescent COVID-19. T cells, B-cell-depleted T cells, or PBMCs provided the cDNA or gDNA that served as material.

In the original workflow: It was from reference gene primer amplification that nucleated cell counts were estimated. Libraries were prepared by immunoSEQ multiplex PCR; TCRdb keeps only in-frame clonotypes and omits some of them. Clone size and V and J calls were adopted from that table, with D and trimming inferred from the DNA. The profile covers 150,000 to 200,000 clones, with approximately 82% appearing a single time and over 20% taken by the ten largest. The CDR3 runs to 15 residues. The J segment lost 9 bases and the V segment lost 7 bases, leaving 9 bases of the junction unmatched. Germline CDR1 SNHLY, CDR2 FYNNEI.

The specimen sequenced was peripheral blood. This clonotype was obtained from a woman over 75 with acute or convalescent COVID-19. The V and J genes are TRBV2 and TRBJ2-1; TRBD2 matches at 13 bases. This CDR3 reads CASTLTSGRRGEQFF. Written as DNA, the CDR3 is TGTGCCAGCACTTTGACTAGCGGGAGGAGAGGTGAGCAGTTCTTC.